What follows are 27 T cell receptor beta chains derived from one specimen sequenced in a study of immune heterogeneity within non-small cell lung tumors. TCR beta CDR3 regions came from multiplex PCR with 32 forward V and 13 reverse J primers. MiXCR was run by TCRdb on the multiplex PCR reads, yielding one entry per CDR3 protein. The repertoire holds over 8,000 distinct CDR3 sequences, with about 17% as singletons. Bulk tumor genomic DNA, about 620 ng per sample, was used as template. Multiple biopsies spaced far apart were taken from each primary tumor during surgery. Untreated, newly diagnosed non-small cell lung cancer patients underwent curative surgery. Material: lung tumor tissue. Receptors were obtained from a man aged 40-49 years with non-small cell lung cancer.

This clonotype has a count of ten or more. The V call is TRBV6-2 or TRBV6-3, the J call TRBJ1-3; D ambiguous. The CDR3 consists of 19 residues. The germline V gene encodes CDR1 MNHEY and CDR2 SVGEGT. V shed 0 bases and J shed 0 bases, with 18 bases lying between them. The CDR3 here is CASSYSKPGLLLSGNTIYF. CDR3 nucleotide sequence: TGTGCCAGCAGTTACTCGAAGCCAGGCCTATTGCTCTCTGGAAACACCATATATTTT.

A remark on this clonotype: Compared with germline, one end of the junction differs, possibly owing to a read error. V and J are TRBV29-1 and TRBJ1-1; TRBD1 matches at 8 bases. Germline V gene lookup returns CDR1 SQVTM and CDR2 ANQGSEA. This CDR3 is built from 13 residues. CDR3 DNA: TGCAGCGTTGAAAGCCAGGGGGCGACTGAAGCTTTATTT. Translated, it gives CSVESQGATEALF.

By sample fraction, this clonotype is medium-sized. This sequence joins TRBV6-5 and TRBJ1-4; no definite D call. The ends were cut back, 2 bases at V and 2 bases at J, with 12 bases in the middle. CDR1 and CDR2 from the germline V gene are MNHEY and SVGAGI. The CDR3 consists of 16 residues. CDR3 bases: TGTGCCAGCAGTTACAAGCGGGTAAAGACTAATGAAAAACTGTTTTTT. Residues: CASSYKRVKTNEKLFF.

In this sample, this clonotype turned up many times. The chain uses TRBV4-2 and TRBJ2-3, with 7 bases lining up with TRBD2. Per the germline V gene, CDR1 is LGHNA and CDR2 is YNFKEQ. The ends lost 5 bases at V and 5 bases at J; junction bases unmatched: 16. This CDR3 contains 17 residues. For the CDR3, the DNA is TGTGCCAGCAGCTCCGCAGCGGGCGGGAGAAAAGGAGATACGCAGTATTTT. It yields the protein CASSSAAGGRKGDTQYF.

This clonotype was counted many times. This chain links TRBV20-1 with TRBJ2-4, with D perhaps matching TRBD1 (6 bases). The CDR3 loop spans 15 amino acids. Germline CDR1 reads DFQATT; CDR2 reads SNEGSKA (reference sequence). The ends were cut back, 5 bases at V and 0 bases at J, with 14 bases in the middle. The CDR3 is CSAFRTALAKNIQYF. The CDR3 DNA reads TGCAGTGCTTTCCGGACAGCGTTAGCCAAAAACATTCAGTACTTC.

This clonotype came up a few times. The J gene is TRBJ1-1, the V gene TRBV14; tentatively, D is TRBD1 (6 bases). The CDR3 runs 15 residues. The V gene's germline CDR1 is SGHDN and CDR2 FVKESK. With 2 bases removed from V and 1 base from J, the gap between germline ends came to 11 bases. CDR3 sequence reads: CASSQLGAQNTEAFF. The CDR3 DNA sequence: TGTGCCAGCAGCCAATTGGGGGCCCAGAACACTGAAGCTTTCTTT.

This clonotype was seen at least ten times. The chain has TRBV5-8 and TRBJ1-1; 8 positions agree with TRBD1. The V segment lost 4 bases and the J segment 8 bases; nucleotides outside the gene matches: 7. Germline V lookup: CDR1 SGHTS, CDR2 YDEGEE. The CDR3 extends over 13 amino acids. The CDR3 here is CASSPEWDREAFF. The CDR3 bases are TGTGCCAGCAGCCCGGAGTGGGACAGGGAAGCTTTCTTT. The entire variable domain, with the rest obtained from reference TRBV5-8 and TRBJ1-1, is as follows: EAGVTQSPTHLIKTRGQQATLRCSPISGHTSVYWYQQALGLGLQFLLWYDEGEERNRGNFPPRFSGRQFPNYSSELNVNALELEDSALYLCASSPEWDREAFFGQGTRLTVV.

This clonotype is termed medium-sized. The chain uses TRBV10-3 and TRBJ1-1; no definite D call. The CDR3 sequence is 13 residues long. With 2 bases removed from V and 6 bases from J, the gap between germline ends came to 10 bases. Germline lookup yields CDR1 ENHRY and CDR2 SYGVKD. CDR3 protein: CAISEIISAEAFF. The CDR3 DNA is TGTGCCATCAGTGAGATAATAAGCGCTGAAGCTTTCTTT.

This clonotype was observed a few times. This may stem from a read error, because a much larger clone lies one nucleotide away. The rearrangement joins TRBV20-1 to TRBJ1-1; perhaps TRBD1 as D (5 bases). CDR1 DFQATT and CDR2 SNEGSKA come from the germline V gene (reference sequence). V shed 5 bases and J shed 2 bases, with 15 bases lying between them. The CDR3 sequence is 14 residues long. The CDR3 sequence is CSAPKQVANTEAFF. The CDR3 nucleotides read TGCAGTGCTCCAAAACAGGTGGCCAACACTGAAGCTTTCTTT.

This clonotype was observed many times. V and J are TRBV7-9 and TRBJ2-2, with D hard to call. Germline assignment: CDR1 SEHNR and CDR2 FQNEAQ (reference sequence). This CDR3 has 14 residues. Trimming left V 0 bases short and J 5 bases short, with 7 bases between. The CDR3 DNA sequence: TGTGCCAGCAGCTTAGCGCTCACTACCGGGGAGCTGTTTTTT. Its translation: CASSLALTTGELFF. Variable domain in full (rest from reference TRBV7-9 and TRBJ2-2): DTGVSQNPRHKITKRGQNVTFRCDPISEHNRLYWYRQTLGQGPEFLTYFQNEAQLEKSRLLSDRFSAERPKGSFSTLEIQRTEQGDSAMYLCASSLALTTGELFFGEGSRLTVL.

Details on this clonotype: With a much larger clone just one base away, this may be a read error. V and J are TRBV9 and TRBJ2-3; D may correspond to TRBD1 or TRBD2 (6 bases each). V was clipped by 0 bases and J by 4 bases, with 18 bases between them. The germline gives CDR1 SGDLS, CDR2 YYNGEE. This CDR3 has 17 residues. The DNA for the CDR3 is TGTGCCAGCAGCGTAGGGGGGGAGTGGGGGGCAGCAGATACGCAGTATTTT. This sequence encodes CASSVGGEWGAADTQYF.

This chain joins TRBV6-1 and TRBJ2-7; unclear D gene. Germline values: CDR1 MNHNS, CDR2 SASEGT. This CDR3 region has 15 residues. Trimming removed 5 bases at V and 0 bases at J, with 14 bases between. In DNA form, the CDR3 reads TGTGCCAGCAGTCGGCTTCCCACCCCCTCCTACGAGCAGTACTTC. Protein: CASSRLPTPSYEQYF.

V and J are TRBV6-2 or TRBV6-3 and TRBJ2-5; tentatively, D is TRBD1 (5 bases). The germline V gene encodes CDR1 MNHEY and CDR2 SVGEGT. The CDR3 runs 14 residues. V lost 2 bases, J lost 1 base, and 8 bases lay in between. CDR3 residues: CASSYSDSQETQYF. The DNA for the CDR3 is TGTGCCAGCAGTTACAGTGACAGCCAAGAGACCCAGTACTTC.

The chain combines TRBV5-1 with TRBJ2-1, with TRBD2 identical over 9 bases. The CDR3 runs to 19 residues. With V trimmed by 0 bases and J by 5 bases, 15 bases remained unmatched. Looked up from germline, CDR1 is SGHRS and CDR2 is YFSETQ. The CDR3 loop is CASSLAIPLLGLANNEQFF. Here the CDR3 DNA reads TGCGCCAGCAGCTTGGCTATACCCCTGCTGGGACTAGCTAACAATGAGCAGTTCTTC.

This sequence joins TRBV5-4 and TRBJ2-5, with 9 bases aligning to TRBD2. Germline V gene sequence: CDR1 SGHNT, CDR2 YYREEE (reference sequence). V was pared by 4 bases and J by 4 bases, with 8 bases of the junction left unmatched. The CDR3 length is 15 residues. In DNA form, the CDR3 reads TGTGCCAGCAGCCGTGGGGCGGGGGGGGGAGAGACCCAGTACTTC. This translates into CASSRGAGGGETQYF.

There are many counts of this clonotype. The CDR3 DNA reads as TGTGCCAGCAGTTACTCGGGGGGCCAAGAGACCCAGTACTTC. Its translation is CASSYSGGQETQYF. The chain is built from TRBV6-6 and TRBJ2-5, with D possibly matching TRBD2 (6 bases). Trimming left V 0 bases short and J 1 base short, with 6 bases between. Looked up from germline, CDR1 is MNHNY and CDR2 is SVGAGI (reference sequence). CDR3 length: 14 residues.

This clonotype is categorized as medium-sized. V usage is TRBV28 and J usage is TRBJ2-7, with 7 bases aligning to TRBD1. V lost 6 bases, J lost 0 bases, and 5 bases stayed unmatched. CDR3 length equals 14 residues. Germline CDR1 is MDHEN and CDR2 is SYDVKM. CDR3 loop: CASSSGTVSYEQYF. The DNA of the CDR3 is TGTGCCAGCAGCTCCGGGACAGTCTCCTACGAGCAGTACTTC.

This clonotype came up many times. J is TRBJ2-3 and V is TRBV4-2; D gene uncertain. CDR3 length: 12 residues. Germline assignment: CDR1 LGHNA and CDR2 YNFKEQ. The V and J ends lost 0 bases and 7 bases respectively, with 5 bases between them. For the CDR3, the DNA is TGTGCCAGCAGCCAAGATCAGAATACGCAGTATTTT. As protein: CASSQDQNTQYF.

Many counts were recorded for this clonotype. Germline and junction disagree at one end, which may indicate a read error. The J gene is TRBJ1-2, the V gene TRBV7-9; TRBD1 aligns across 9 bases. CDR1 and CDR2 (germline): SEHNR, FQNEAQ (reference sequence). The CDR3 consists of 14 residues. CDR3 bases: TGTGCCAGCAGGTTAGGACAGGGGAGCTATGGCTACACCTTC. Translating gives CASRLGQGSYGYTF.

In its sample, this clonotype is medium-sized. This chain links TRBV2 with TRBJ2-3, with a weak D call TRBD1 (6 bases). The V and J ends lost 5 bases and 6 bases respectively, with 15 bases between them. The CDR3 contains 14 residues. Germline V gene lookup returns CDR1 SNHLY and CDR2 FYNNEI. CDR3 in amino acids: CASSNGQNWDTQYF. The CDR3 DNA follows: TGTGCCAGCAGTAACGGACAGAATTGGGATACGCAGTATTTT.

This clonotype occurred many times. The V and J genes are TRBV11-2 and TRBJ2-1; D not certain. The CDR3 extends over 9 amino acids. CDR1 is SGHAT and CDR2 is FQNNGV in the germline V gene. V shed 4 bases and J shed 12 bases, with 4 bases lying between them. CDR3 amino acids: CASSSGQFF. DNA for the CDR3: TGTGCCAGCAGCTCGGGGCAGTTCTTC.

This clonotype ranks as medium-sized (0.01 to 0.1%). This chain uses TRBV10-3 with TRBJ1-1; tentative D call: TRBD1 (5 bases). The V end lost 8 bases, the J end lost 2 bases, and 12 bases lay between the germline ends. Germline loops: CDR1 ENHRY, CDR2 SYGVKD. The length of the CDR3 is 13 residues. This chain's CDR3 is CAIADRKNTEAFF. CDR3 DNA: TGTGCCATCGCCGACAGAAAAAACACTGAAGCTTTCTTT.

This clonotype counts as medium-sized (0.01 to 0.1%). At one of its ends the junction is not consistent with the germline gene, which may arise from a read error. The CDR3 nucleotides are TGCAGTGCTAGAGTAGGGGGGGGTCGGGGACCCTTC. Encoded protein: CSARVGGGRGPF. The chain recombines TRBV20-1 with TRBJ1-2; possibly TRBD1 for D (6 bases). Germline V CDR1 and CDR2: DFQATT, SNEGSKA (reference sequence). CDR3 length: 12 residues.

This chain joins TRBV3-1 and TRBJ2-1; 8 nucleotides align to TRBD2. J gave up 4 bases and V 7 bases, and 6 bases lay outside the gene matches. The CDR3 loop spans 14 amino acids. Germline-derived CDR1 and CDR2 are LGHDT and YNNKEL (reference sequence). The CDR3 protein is CASTAGEFYNEQFF. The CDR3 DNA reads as TGTGCCAGCACAGCGGGAGAGTTTTACAATGAGCAGTTCTTC.

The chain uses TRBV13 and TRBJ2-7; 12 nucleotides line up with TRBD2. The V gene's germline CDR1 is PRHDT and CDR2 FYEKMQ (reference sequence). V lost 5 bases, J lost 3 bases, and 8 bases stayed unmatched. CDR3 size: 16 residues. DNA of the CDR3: TGTGCCAGCAGCCTATGGACTAGCGGGATAGGCTACGAGCAGTACTTC. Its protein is CASSLWTSGIGYEQYF.

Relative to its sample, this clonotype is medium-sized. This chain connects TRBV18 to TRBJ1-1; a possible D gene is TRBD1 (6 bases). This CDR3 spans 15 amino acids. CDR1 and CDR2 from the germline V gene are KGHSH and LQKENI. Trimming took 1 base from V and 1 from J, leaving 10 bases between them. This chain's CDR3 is CASSPRGQPNTEAFF. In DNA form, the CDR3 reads TGTGCCAGCTCACCACGGGGGCAGCCGAACACTGAAGCTTTCTTT.

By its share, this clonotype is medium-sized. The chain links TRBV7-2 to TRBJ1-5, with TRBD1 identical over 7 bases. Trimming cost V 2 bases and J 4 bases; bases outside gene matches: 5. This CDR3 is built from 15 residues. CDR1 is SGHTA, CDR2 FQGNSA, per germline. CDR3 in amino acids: CASSLTGVPNQPQHF. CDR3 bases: TGTGCCAGCAGCTTAACAGGGGTCCCAAATCAGCCCCAGCATTTT. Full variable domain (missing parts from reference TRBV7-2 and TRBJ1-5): GAGVSQSPSNKVTEKGKDVELRCDPISGHTALYWYRQSLGQGLEFLIYFQGNSAPDKSGLPSDRFSAERTGGSVSTLTIQRTQQEDSAVYLCASSLTGVPNQPQHFGDGTRLSIL.